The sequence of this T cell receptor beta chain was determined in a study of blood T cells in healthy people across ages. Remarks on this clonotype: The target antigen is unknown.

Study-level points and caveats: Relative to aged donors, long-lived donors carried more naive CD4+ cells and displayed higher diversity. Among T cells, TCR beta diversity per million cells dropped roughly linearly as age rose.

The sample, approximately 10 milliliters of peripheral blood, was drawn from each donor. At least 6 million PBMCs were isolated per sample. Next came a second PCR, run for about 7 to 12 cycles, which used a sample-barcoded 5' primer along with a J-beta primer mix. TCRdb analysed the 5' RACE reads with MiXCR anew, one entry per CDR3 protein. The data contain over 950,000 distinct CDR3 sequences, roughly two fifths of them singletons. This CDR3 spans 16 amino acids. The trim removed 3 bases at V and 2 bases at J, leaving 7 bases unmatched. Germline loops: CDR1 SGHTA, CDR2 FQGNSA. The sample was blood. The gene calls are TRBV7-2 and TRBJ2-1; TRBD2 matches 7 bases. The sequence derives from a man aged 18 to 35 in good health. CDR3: CASSFSGAVAYNEQFF. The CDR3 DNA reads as TGTGCCAGCAGCTTCAGCGGGGCGGTGGCCTACAATGAGCAGTTCTTC. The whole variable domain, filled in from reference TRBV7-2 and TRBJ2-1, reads GAGVSQSPSNKVTEKGKDVELRCDPISGHTALYWYRQSLGQGLEFLIYFQGNSAPDKSGLPSDRFSAERTGGSVSTLTIQRTQQEDSAVYLCASSFSGAVAYNEQFFGPGTRLTVL.